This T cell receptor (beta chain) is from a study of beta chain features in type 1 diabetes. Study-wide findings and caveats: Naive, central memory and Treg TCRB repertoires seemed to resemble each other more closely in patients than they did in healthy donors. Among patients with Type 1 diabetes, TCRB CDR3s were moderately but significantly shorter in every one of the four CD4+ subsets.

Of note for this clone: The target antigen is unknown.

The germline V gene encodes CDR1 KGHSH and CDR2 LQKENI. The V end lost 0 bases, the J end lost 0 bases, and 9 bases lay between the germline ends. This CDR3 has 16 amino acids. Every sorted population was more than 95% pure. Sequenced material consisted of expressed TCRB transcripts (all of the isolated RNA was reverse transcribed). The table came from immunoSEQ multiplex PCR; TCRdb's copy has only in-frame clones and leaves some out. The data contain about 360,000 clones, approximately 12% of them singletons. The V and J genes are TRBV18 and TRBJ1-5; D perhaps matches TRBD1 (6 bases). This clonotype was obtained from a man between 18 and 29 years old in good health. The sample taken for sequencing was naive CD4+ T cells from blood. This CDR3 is CASSPPRTDSNQPQHF. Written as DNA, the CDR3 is TGTGCCAGCTCACCACCGCGGACAGATAGCAATCAGCCCCAGCATTTT.